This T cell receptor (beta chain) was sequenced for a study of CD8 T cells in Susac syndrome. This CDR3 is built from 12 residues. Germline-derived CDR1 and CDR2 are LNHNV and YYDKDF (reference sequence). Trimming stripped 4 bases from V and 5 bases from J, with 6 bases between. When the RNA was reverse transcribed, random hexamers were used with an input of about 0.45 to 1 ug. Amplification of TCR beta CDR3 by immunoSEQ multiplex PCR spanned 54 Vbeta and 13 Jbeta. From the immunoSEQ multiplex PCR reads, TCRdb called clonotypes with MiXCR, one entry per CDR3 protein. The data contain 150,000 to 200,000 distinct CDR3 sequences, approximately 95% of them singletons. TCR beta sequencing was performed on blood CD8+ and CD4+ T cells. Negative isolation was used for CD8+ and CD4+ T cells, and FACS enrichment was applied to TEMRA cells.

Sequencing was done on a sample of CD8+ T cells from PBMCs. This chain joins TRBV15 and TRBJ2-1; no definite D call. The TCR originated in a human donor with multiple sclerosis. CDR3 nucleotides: TGTGCCACCAGCACGGAAAACAATGAGCAGTTCTTC. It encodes CATSTENNEQFF.